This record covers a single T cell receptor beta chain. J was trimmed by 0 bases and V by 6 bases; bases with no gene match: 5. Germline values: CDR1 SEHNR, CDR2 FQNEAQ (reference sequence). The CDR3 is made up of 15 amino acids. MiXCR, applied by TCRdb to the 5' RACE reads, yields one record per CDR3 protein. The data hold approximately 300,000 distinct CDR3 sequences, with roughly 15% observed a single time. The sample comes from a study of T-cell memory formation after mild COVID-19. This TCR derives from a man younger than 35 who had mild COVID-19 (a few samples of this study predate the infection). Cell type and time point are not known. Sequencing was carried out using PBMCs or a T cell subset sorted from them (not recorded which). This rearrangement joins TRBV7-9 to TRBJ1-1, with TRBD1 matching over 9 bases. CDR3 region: CASSYGTGMNTEAFF. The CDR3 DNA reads TGTGCCAGCAGTTACGGGACAGGGATGAACACTGAAGCTTTCTTT.